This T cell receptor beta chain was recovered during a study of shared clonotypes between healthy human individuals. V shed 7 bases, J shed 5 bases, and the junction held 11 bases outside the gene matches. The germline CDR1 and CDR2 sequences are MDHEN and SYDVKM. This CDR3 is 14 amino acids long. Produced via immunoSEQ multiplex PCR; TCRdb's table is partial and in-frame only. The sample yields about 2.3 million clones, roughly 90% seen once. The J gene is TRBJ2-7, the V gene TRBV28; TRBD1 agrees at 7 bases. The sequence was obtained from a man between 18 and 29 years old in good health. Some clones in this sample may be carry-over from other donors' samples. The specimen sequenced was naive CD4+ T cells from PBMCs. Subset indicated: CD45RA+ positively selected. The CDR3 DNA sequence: TGTGCCAGCACCATTCCGGGGACAGTGAACGAGCAGTACTTC. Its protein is CASTIPGTVNEQYF.